This TCR beta chain was sequenced in a study of blood T cells in healthy people across ages. As to this clonotype: Its antigen is currently unknown.

A second about 7 to 11 cycle PCR used barcoded and J-beta primers. In TCRdb, the 5' RACE reads were re-called with MiXCR into one record per CDR3 protein. The sample holds some 780,000 distinct CDR3 sequences, more than 55% seen once. Broader study findings: The diversity estimates, figures obtained from one million T cells, were considered underestimates.

The receptor was isolated from a man in his forties in good health. Sequenced input: blood.

The CDR3 protein is CASSRNPGGSSNEQFF. The CDR3 bases are TGTGCCAGCAGCAGAAATCCAGGGGGCTCATCCAATGAGCAGTTCTTC. The chain joins TRBV7-2 to TRBJ2-1; TRBD1 agrees at 8 bases. Per the germline V gene, CDR1 is SGHTA and CDR2 is FQGNSA. The CDR3 sequence is 16 residues long. Trimming removed 5 bases from V and 6 bases from J; junction bases left unmatched: 12.